The clone carrying this TCR beta chain came up a few times. V lost 3 bases, J lost 0 bases, and 9 bases lay in between. Germline V gene data show CDR1 as MGHRA and CDR2 as YSYEKL. The length of the CDR3 is 14 residues. The data were taken from a study of blood T cell repertoires in COVID-19. TCRdb's copy holds only in-frame clones and misses some; the assay was immunoSEQ multiplex PCR. The sample includes roughly 200,000 clones, about 90% seen only once; the top ten take more than 10%. The sequence was obtained from a woman aged 18-35 years who had recovered from COVID-19. The sample consisted of peripheral blood. V is TRBV4-1 and J is TRBJ2-7; D unclear. This CDR3 is CASSHQSSSYEQYF. CDR3 sequence (DNA): TGCGCCAGCAGCCATCAGTCCTCCTCCTACGAGCAGTACTTC.